This T cell receptor beta chain was captured in a study of lymphopenia after photon versus proton radiotherapy. Whole-study findings and limits: After the lymphocyte nadir, photon-treated repertoires showed oligoclonal expansion, especially of CD8+ Temra cells. Photon-treated patients lost naive T cells and TCR diversity; proton-treated stayed stable. A bigger post-nadir fall in TCR diversity correlated inversely with survival time in deceased patients.

Points on this clone: Antigen unknown. A read error may account for a junction end that differs from germline.

TCRdb's copy holds only in-frame clones and misses some; the assay was immunoSEQ multiplex PCR. The top ten hold around 1.4% of the sample, which has 89,000 or so clones, over 70% seen once. Sequencing used peripheral blood, obtained from a patient treated with proton-based radiotherapy. This sequence originates from a man aged 60-69 years with pancreatic cancer.

CDR3 sequence reads: CASSLATGLAGEETGELFF. In DNA form, the CDR3 reads TGTGCTAGCAGCTTAGCGACCGGACTAGCGGGAGAGGAGACCGGGGAGCTGTTTTTT. The V and J genes are TRBV7-7 and TRBJ2-2, with 13 bases that match TRBD2. The CDR3 covers 19 residues. CDR1 and CDR2 (germline): SSHAT, FNYEAQ (reference sequence).